The next 8 T cell receptor beta chains were all read from a single sample in a study of T cell clones after liver transplantation. Profiling relied on immunoSEQ multiplex PCR, and the TCRdb table lists in-frame clones only, not all of them. The sample holds tens of thousands of clones, around 75% seen once. This specimen consisted of CD4+ T cells from blood, obtained before liver transplant. The receptors come from a human donor who received a liver transplant.

The rearrangement joins TRBV5-8 to TRBJ1-6; D remains unclear. Trimming removed 0 bases at V and 5 bases at J, with 6 bases between. The CDR3 spans 14 residues. Germline assignment: CDR1 SGHTS and CDR2 YDEGEE. The CDR3 DNA reads as TGTGCCAGCAGCTTGGGTCAGAATAATTCACCCCTCCACTTT. Residues: CASSLGQNNSPLHF.

The chain carries TRBV28 and TRBJ1-2, with a tentative D call TRBD1 (6 bases). The CDR3 length is 13 residues. V lost 6 bases to trimming and J lost 4 bases, with 12 bases between them. CDR1 MDHEN and CDR2 SYDVKM come from the germline V gene. The CDR3 DNA sequence: TGTGCCAGCAGCTGGGTCAGGGGCTATGGCTACACCTTC. Its protein is CASSWVRGYGYTF.

The chain's CDR3 is CASSPGDRGSLNTEAFF. CDR3 nucleotides: TGTGCCAGCAGCCCCGGGGACAGGGGTTCGTTGAACACTGAAGCTTTCTTT. The chain uses TRBV11-2 and TRBJ1-1, with TRBD1 matching over 10 bases. This CDR3 contains 17 residues. Germline V gene data show CDR1 as SGHAT and CDR2 as FQNNGV. Trimming at V came to 5 bases and at J to 0 bases, leaving 9 bases not matched to a gene.

This clone was found a few times. The gene calls are TRBV7-9 and TRBJ2-7, with D maybe TRBD2 (5 bases). There are 16 residues in the CDR3. The V gene lost 5 bases and the J gene lost 5 bases, with 22 bases spanning the gap. Germline CDR1 SEHNR, CDR2 FQNEAQ (reference sequence). The CDR3 region has the DNA TGTGCCAGCAGCAGCGGCTTGCGGATCCGTGGGGACGAGCAGTACTTC. This gives the protein CASSSGLRIRGDEQYF.

This chain uses TRBV5-1 with TRBJ2-3, with TRBD1 identical over 7 bases. Germline loops: CDR1 SGHRS, CDR2 YFSETQ. J lost 4 bases, V lost 0 bases, and 8 bases had no gene match. This CDR3 contains 16 residues. This CDR3 is CASSLGRDRSADTQYF. The DNA for the CDR3 is TGCGCCAGCAGCTTGGGTCGGGACAGATCGGCAGATACGCAGTATTTT.

The chain recombines TRBV25-1 with TRBJ1-6; D is uncertain. Germline lookup yields CDR1 MGHDK and CDR2 SYGVNS. V was pared by 5 bases and J by 5 bases, with 13 bases between. This CDR3 is built from 15 residues. Here the CDR3 DNA reads TGTGCCAGCAGTAAAGCAGGCACAGATAATTCACCCCTCCACTTT. Residues: CASSKAGTDNSPLHF.

The rearrangement uses TRBV30 and TRBJ1-2, with 9 bases matching TRBD1. V lost 3 bases and J lost 6; bases outside the gene matches: 11. Germline CDR1 GTSNPN, CDR2 SVGIG (reference sequence). This CDR3 spans 15 amino acids. CDR3 region: CAWRPQDRGMNGYTF. For the CDR3, the DNA is TGTGCCTGGAGACCCCAAGACAGGGGGATGAATGGCTACACCTTC. Using reference TRBV30 and TRBJ1-2 for the parts outside the CDR3, the full variable domain is SQTIHQWPATLVQPVGSPLSLECTVEGTSNPNLYWYRQAAGRGLQLLFYSVGIGQISSEVPQNLSASRPQDRQFILSSKKLLLSDSGFYLCAWRPQDRGMNGYTFGSGTRLTVV.

CDR3 region: CASSDRGYTGELFF. The CDR3, as DNA: TGTGCCAGCAGTGACCGGGGGTACACCGGGGAGCTGTTTTTT. The V gene is TRBV2, the J gene TRBJ2-2; a possible D gene is TRBD2 (6 bases). The CDR3 has 14 residues. CDR1 and CDR2 from the germline V gene are SNHLY and FYNNEI. V was pared by 3 bases and J by 3 bases, with 8 bases between.